A selection of T cell receptor beta chains follows, all from one sample in a study of blood T cell repertoires in COVID-19. The table came from immunoSEQ multiplex PCR; TCRdb's copy has only in-frame clones and leaves some out. The table shows about 170,000 clones, with 80% to 85% occurring only once. Sequencing was done on a sample of peripheral blood. Receptor source: a human donor with acute or convalescent COVID-19. The donor label of this sample is uncertain. Both conserved end residues are part of each CDR3. A D gene is named only where the DNA matches it firmly. Not every row has a clone size; where given, it reads once, few, many or a size class.

CDR3 DNA,CDR3 protein,D gene,V gene,J gene,clone size
TGTGCCACCAGCCTAGCCCTCCCCAACGAGCAGTACTTC,CATSLALPNEQYF,.,TRBV15,TRBJ2-7,.
TGTGCCAGCTGGCCTAGCGGGTACAATGAGCAGTTCTTC,CASWPSGYNEQFF,TRBD2,TRBV6-5,TRBJ2-1,.
TGTGCCAGCAGCTTGGGTTCGCGGGGGGGTTACAATGAGCAGTTCTTC,CASSLGSRGGYNEQFF,TRBD2,TRBV5-4,TRBJ2-1,.
TGTGCCAGCAGCCCAGGGGCAGCATTGAACTATGGCTACACCTTC,CASSPGAALNYGYTF,.,TRBV6-5,TRBJ1-2,.
TGTGCCAGCAGCCTACTAGCGGGGATCACAGATACGCAGTATTTT,CASSLLAGITDTQYF,TRBD2,TRBV7-3,TRBJ2-3,few
TGTGCCAGCAGACCAGCAGGCAGCCTATCCTACGAGCAGTACTTC,CASRPAGSLSYEQYF,.,TRBV7-8,TRBJ2-7,.
TGTGCCACCAGCAGAGATCGAGTGGTTAGCCTAAGGGGCTACACCTTC,CATSRDRVVSLRGYTF,.,TRBV15,TRBJ1-2,.
TGTGCCAGCAGCAAGACAGGGGGCGAGGAATATGGCTACACCTTC,CASSKTGGEEYGYTF,.,TRBV21-1,TRBJ1-2,.
TGCAGCGTTCGGGGGACAGGAGTGGACACTGAAGCTTTCTTT,CSVRGTGVDTEAFF,TRBD1,TRBV29-1,TRBJ1-1,.
TGTGCCAGCAGTTTATCAGGACAGGGTGGCTATGGCTACACCTTC,CASSLSGQGGYGYTF,TRBD1,TRBV27,TRBJ1-2,.
TGTGCCAGCAGTGAAGCCGAATGGGACAGGGACAAAAACATTCAGTACTTC,CASSEAEWDRDKNIQYF,TRBD1,TRBV2,TRBJ2-4,.
TGCGCCAGCAGCTTGGCCCTGGCCCATATATACGACACTGAAGCTTTCTTT,CASSLALAHIYDTEAFF,.,TRBV5-1,TRBJ1-1,few
TGCGCCAGCAGCTTAGGGCAGGGTGGCTATAATTCACCCCTCCACTTT,CASSLGQGGYNSPLHF,.,TRBV5-1,TRBJ1-6,.
TGTGCCAGCAGTGAACTAGCGGGAGAGTTTTACGAGCAGTACTTC,CASSELAGEFYEQYF,TRBD2,TRBV6-1,TRBJ2-7,.
TGTGCCAGCAGCTTTGAGGCAGCCCTTCGTGGTAACTATGGCTACACCTTC,CASSFEAALRGNYGYTF,.,TRBV7-2,TRBJ1-2,.
TGTGCCAGCAGCTTGGACGGACTGAGCTCCTACGAGCAGTACTTC,CASSLDGLSSYEQYF,.,TRBV5-4,TRBJ2-7,.
TGTGCCACCAGCAGGGGGACAGGGGGCGACTACGAGCAGTACTTC,CATSRGTGGDYEQYF,TRBD1,TRBV15,TRBJ2-7,.
TGTGCCAGCAGCCAAGATCCAGGGGGAGGCGCTGGGGCCAACGTCCTGACTTTC,CASSQDPGGGAGANVLTF,.,TRBV7-6,TRBJ2-6,.
TGTGCCAGCAGCTTAGGGGCTGGCCAAGAGACCCAGTACTTC,CASSLGAGQETQYF,.,TRBV11-2,TRBJ2-5,once
TGTGCCAGCAGCTTTGGAGGGGCGCCCTACGAGCAGTACTTC,CASSFGGAPYEQYF,.,TRBV7-2,TRBJ2-7,.
TGCAGTGCTAGTACGGCGTTGGGCCGCGATACGCAGTATTTT,CSASTALGRDTQYF,.,TRBV20-1,TRBJ2-3,.
TGTGCCAGCAGTCCACTAGCGGGAGCCTACAATGAGCAGTTCTTC,CASSPLAGAYNEQFF,TRBD2,TRBV2,TRBJ2-1,.
TGTGCCTGGACCCGGACTAGCGGGATAACAGATACGCAGTATTTT,CAWTRTSGITDTQYF,TRBD2,TRBV30,TRBJ2-3,.
TGTGCCAGTAGTATGGTAGCCGATCAGCCCCAGCATTTT,CASSMVADQPQHF,.,TRBV19,TRBJ1-5,.
TGTGCCAGCAGTGCACGGTGGGACAGCACTGAAGCTTTCTTT,CASSARWDSTEAFF,TRBD1,TRBV25-1,TRBJ1-1,.
TGTGCCAGCAGCGGGACTTCGAACACCGGGGAGCTGTTTTTT,CASSGTSNTGELFF,.,TRBV7-8,TRBJ2-2,.
TGTGCCAGCAGCTGGGGGACTAGCGGGCCCATCTACGAGCAGTACTTC,CASSWGTSGPIYEQYF,TRBD2,TRBV11-2,TRBJ2-7,once
TGCGCCAGCAGCTTGGGGGCCTCCTCTGGAAACACCATATATTTT,CASSLGASSGNTIYF,.,TRBV5-1,TRBJ1-3,once
TGTGCCAGCAGCTCTGTGGACAGGGCCCCCTCTGGGGCCAACGTCCTGACTTTC,CASSSVDRAPSGANVLTF,TRBD1,TRBV28,TRBJ2-6,.
TGCGCCAGCAGCCGTGAAAGACCCCCAGGGGGTGGCTACACCTTC,CASSRERPPGGGYTF,TRBD1,TRBV5-1,TRBJ1-2,.
TGCAGCGTGACGGGACTAGCGGAGAGCTCCTACAATGAGCAGTTCTTC,CSVTGLAESSYNEQFF,TRBD2,TRBV29-1,TRBJ2-1,few
TGCGCCAGCAGCTCAGGACAGGTCACAGGTGGGGCCAACGTCCTGACTTTC,CASSSGQVTGGANVLTF,TRBD1,TRBV5-1,TRBJ2-6,.
TGCGCCAGCAGCTCCCCTCCGGGACTAGCGGGAGTCCACAATGAGCAGTTCTTC,CASSSPPGLAGVHNEQFF,TRBD2,TRBV5-1,TRBJ2-1,once
TGCGCCAGCAGCCAAAGTCCGGGACTAGCGGGGCAGAGCTCCTACAATGAGCAGTTCTTC,CASSQSPGLAGQSSYNEQFF,TRBD2,TRBV4-1,TRBJ2-1,.
TGTGCCAGCAGTACTTCCTCGACAGGGGGCCAAGAGACCCAGTACTTC,CASSTSSTGGQETQYF,TRBD1,TRBV28,TRBJ2-5,.
TGTGCCAGTAGTATAGATAGCTGGCAGTTAGCCAAAAACATTCAGTACTTC,CASSIDSWQLAKNIQYF,.,TRBV19,TRBJ2-4,once
TGTGCCAGCAGAAAAGGGGCCAGGCAGTACTTC,CASRKGARQYF,.,TRBV12-3/TRBV12-4,TRBJ2-4,.
TGTGCCAGTAGTACAGGGGGCGAGGGCAATCAGCCCCAGCATTTT,CASSTGGEGNQPQHF,TRBD1,TRBV19,TRBJ1-5,once
TGCGCCAGCAGCTTGGGCCATGAGAAGTCACCCCTCCACTTT,CASSLGHEKSPLHF,.,TRBV5-1,TRBJ1-6,.
TGTGCCAGCGGGCCAGGGGTTCGCGGCTACACCTTC,CASGPGVRGYTF,.,TRBV2,TRBJ1-2,once
TGTGCCAGCAGTTACTCGACAGTTCAGACGCAGTATTTT,CASSYSTVQTQYF,.,TRBV12-3/TRBV12-4,TRBJ2-3,.
TGTGCCAGCTCACCCTGGGACAACTCCTACGAGCAGTACTTC,CASSPWDNSYEQYF,.,TRBV18,TRBJ2-7,.
TGTGCCAGCAGCTTGCTTTCCAGACAGGGCCGTCCCTTTAACTATGGCTACACCTTC,CASSLLSRQGRPFNYGYTF,TRBD1,TRBV5-4,TRBJ1-2,.
TGTGCCAGCAGCAGAGGGGACAGGGTTTGGGACACTGAAGCTTTCTTT,CASSRGDRVWDTEAFF,TRBD1,TRBV13,TRBJ1-1,.
TGCGCCAGCAGCTTGGGGCCCGGACTAGCGGGGGACGAGCAGTACTTC,CASSLGPGLAGDEQYF,TRBD2,TRBV5-1,TRBJ2-7,once
TGTGCCAGCAGTCCGAGTTCAGTTTGGGGAGAGTCACGGGATACGCAGTATTTT,CASSPSSVWGESRDTQYF,.,TRBV6-6,TRBJ2-3,.
TGCAGCGTTGAAACAGGTCCCGCTGGCGAGCAGTACTTC,CSVETGPAGEQYF,.,TRBV29-1,TRBJ2-7,.
TGTGCCAGCAGCTTAAGTGCTAGCGGGGGAGGAAATGAGCAGTTCTTC,CASSLSASGGGNEQFF,TRBD2,TRBV7-3,TRBJ2-1,.
TGTGCCAGCAGTTACAGGGAGCAGGAGACCCAGTACTTC,CASSYREQETQYF,.,TRBV28,TRBJ2-5,.
TGTGCCAGCAGAGCTGATCCCACCTACGAGCAGTACTTC,CASRADPTYEQYF,.,TRBV6-5,TRBJ2-7,.
TGTGCTAGTGGTTTGGTACCCAAGGACGAGCCTGTGGGGCATGAGCAGTTCTTC,CASGLVPKDEPVGHEQFF,.,TRBV12-5,TRBJ2-1,.
TGTGCCAGTAGTGCTGGACAGTATGGCTATGGCTACACCTTC,CASSAGQYGYGYTF,.,TRBV19,TRBJ1-2,.
TGTGCCAGCAGTGACTCTAGGACTAGCGGGGGGGATGAGCAGTTCTTC,CASSDSRTSGGDEQFF,TRBD2,TRBV6-4,TRBJ2-1,.
TGCGCCAGCAGCTTGGACAGTCAAAACTATGGCTACACCTTC,CASSLDSQNYGYTF,.,TRBV5-1,TRBJ1-2,once
TGTGCCAGCTCACCAGCACTAGCGGGCGGTGTGGATACGCAGTATTTT,CASSPALAGGVDTQYF,TRBD2,TRBV18,TRBJ2-3,.